This T cell receptor beta chain appears in the sequencing data of a study of T-cell reconstitution after alpha-beta-depleted transplantation in children. This clonotype was picked up many times. Researchers prepared the TCRbeta library using unique molecular identifiers, the study reports. TCRdb recomputed calls from the PCR reads with MiXCR, one row per CDR3 protein. The repertoire consists of hundreds of thousands of distinct CDR3 sequences, with approximately 10% occurring once and the leading ten covering about 4%. The ends were cut back, 3 bases at V and 6 bases at J, with 15 bases in the middle. The germline V gene encodes CDR1 DFQATT and CDR2 SNEGSKA (reference sequence). The CDR3 is 14 amino acids.

The chain couples TRBV20-1 to TRBJ1-5, with a weak D call TRBD1 (6 bases). The starting material was PBMCs from the stem cell graft donor, obtained from the stem cell graft. The clonotype was recovered from a human donor who donated a stem cell graft to a child with acute myeloid leukemia. CDR3 sequence reads: CSASSQGLGQPQHF. In nucleotides, the CDR3 is TGCAGTGCTAGTTCCCAGGGGCTGGGTCAGCCCCAGCATTTT.